These 2 T cell receptor beta chains were sequenced from one sample in a study of chemoradiotherapy in HPV16-positive cancers (dated by TCRdb to about 2022). The method was the immunoSEQ multiplex PCR assay. What TCRdb holds here is the immuneACCESS table cut down to in-frame rearrangements. Part of the clones is not present; checked against another copy, under half of the missing clones reflect an unresolved V gene, and the others are unexplained. In all, the sample holds some 1,800 clones, and 82% of those were seen once. 4.5% to 6% of the sample is held by the ten biggest clonotypes. The sequenced sample was tumor tissue, obtained from a patient who underwent chemoradiotherapy. Every receptor here comes from a human donor with HPV-associated anogenital cancer.

The chain couples TRBV6-6 to TRBJ1-2, with D possibly matching TRBD1 (6 bases). This CDR3 has 15 amino acids. Germline CDR1 MNHNY, CDR2 SVGAGI (reference sequence). V was shortened by 5 bases and J by 1 base, with 14 bases between the two germline ends. The CDR3, as DNA: TGTGCCAGCAGTCGAGGACAGTCCTTTAACTATGGCTACACCTTC. The encoded protein is CASSRGQSFNYGYTF.

This chain uses TRBV5-1 with TRBJ1-2; maybe TRBD1 (5 bases). The germline V gene has CDR1 SGHRS and CDR2 YFSETQ. The ends were cut back, 0 bases at V and 3 bases at J, with 12 bases in the middle. There are 15 residues in the CDR3. CDR3 sequence reads: CASSLGGTDHYGYTF. The CDR3 DNA follows: TGCGCCAGCAGCTTGGGAGGGACTGACCACTATGGCTACACCTTC.